This entry is about one T cell receptor (beta chain). The source of the sample is a study of blood T cell repertoires in COVID-19. Ages ranged from roughly 18 to 95 years, with residence in around 24 US areas. Clones were sequenced by immunoSEQ multiplex PCR, and TCRdb holds only the in-frame ones, with some missing. This sample has fewer than 150,000 clones, with approximately 80% found just once. CDR3 length equals 18 residues. The germline CDR1 and CDR2 sequences are SGDLS and YYNGEE. V lost 4 bases and J 0 bases, leaving 17 bases between the germline ends. The V gene is TRBV9, the J gene TRBJ2-6, with D possibly TRBD2 on 6 matching bases. The sequence came from a young woman who had been exposed to COVID-19. The sequencing input was PBMCs or T cells enriched from blood (not recorded which). The CDR3 is CASSPQLTRSSGANVLTF. The DNA for the CDR3 is TGTGCCAGCAGCCCGCAGTTGACTAGATCCTCTGGGGCCAACGTCCTGACTTTC.